These 24 T cell receptor beta chains share one sample of origin, sequenced in a study of blood T cell repertoires in COVID-19. Profiling relied on immunoSEQ multiplex PCR, and the TCRdb table lists in-frame clones only, not all of them. Of around 130,000 clones listed, more than 75% are singletons. Sequencing input: peripheral blood. The receptors originated from an elderly woman with acute or convalescent COVID-19.

V is TRBV6-6 and J is TRBJ2-2, with D unresolved. The CDR3 has 14 residues. Germline V gene data show CDR1 as MNHNY and CDR2 as SVGAGI (reference sequence). The V and J ends lost 7 bases and 5 bases respectively, with 14 bases between them. This CDR3 reads CASNPHLSTGELFF. CDR3 sequence (DNA): TGTGCCAGCAATCCCCACCTAAGTACCGGGGAGCTGTTTTTT.

The chain carries TRBV9 and TRBJ2-5, with D maybe TRBD1 (6 bases). The germline V gene encodes CDR1 SGDLS and CDR2 YYNGEE. V lost 4 bases and J lost 5, with 15 bases in between. The CDR3 is 14 residues long. The CDR3 DNA follows: TGTGCCAGCAGCCAGGGGCCCGGCGGGGAGACCCAGTACTTC. Its protein is CASSQGPGGETQYF.

The gene calls are TRBV15 and TRBJ1-2; D possibly corresponds to TRBD1 (5 bases). The CDR3 is 15 amino acids. V was clipped by 6 bases and J by 4 bases, with 18 bases between them. The V gene's germline CDR1 is LNHNV and CDR2 YYDKDF (reference sequence). The CDR3 here is CATRDGGAQGYGYTF. CDR3 coding DNA: TGTGCCACCAGGGACGGTGGGGCGCAGGGCTATGGCTACACCTTC.

The CDR3 sequence is CASSQGTRLGETQYF. For the CDR3, the DNA is TGCGCCAGCAGCCAAGGAACTAGGCTTGGGGAGACCCAGTACTTC. V is TRBV4-1 and J is TRBJ2-5; TRBD2 is a possible D gene (5 bases). Trimming took 1 base from V and 5 from J, leaving 14 bases between them. CDR1 is MGHRA, CDR2 YSYEKL, per germline. The CDR3 is made up of 15 amino acids.

V usage is TRBV28 and J usage is TRBJ1-6; D is ambiguous. Germline V gene data show CDR1 as MDHEN and CDR2 as SYDVKM. The CDR3 consists of 13 residues. The V gene lost 9 bases and the J gene lost 8 bases, with 14 bases spanning the gap. The CDR3 bases are TGTGCCAGTTCTCCCCCCGGGTATTCACCCCTCCACTTT. Translated: CASSPPGYSPLHF.

This chain uses TRBV7-8 with TRBJ2-5; 8 bases match TRBD2. The germline CDR1 and CDR2 sequences are SGHVS and FQNEAQ. This CDR3 spans 15 amino acids. Trimming at V came to 4 bases and at J to 5 bases, leaving 9 bases not matched to a gene. The CDR3 here is CASSSSGLEVETQYF. CDR3 nucleotides: TGTGCCAGCAGCTCCTCGGGACTAGAAGTCGAGACCCAGTACTTC. Full variable domain (rest looked up from reference TRBV7-8 and TRBJ2-5): GAGVSQSPRYKVAKRGQDVALRCDPISGHVSLFWYQQALGQGPEFLTYFQNEAQLDKSGLPSDRFFAERPEGSVSTLKIQRTQQEDSAVYLCASSSSGLEVETQYFGPGTRLLVL.

This chain links TRBV5-1 with TRBJ2-6; 9 nucleotides agree with TRBD2. The CDR3 consists of 19 residues. V gave up 1 base and J gave up 2 bases; unmatched junction bases: 10. CDR1 is SGHRS and CDR2 is YFSETQ in the germline V gene. The CDR3: CASSLSLAGSLAGANVLTF. In nucleotides, the CDR3 is TGCGCCAGCAGCTTGAGTCTAGCGGGGTCCTTGGCTGGGGCCAACGTCCTGACTTTC.

This clone was seen only once. V and J are TRBV28 and TRBJ1-4, with a weak D call TRBD1 (6 bases). There are 14 residues in the CDR3. Trimming left V 7 bases short and J 3 bases short, with 12 bases between. Germline V gives CDR1 MDHEN, CDR2 SYDVKM. The CDR3 nucleotides are TGTGCCAGCACCGGGAAGGGGGCTAATGAAAAACTGTTTTTT. Translation gives CASTGKGANEKLFF.

This chain links TRBV27 with TRBJ1-5; a weak D match, TRBD1 (5 bases). The CDR3 length is 14 residues. V was cut by 8 bases and J by 1 base, with 12 bases left in between. Germline V CDR1 and CDR2: MNHEY, SMNVEV (reference sequence). The CDR3 DNA reads TGTGCCAGCCACGGACAAGGGAGCAATCAGCCCCAGCATTTT. Encoded protein: CASHGQGSNQPQHF.

In its sample, this clone was seen once. This chain joins TRBV24-1 and TRBJ2-5, with D tentatively TRBD2 (6 bases). The CDR3 totals 13 residues. Germline V gives CDR1 KGHDR, CDR2 SFDVKD. The V end was cut by 7 bases, the J end by 4 bases, with 12 bases between. DNA of the CDR3: TGTGCCACCAGCGGGAGCAGCGGAGAGACCCAGTACTTC. Its protein is CATSGSSGETQYF.

This clone was picked up a small number of times. CDR3 region: CASSWGQIYGYTF. The CDR3 region has the DNA TGTGCCAGCAGCTGGGGACAGATCTATGGCTACACCTTC. The chain joins TRBV7-2 to TRBJ1-2; 7 nucleotides line up with TRBD1. Germline lookup yields CDR1 SGHTA and CDR2 FQGNSA. Unmatched junction bases numbered 3, after V lost 4 bases and J lost 4 bases. There are 13 residues in the CDR3.

This rearrangement joins TRBV27 to TRBJ1-2; D is possibly TRBD1 (6 bases). This CDR3 is 15 amino acids long. V dropped 2 bases and J dropped 4 bases, with 14 bases sitting between them. Germline V gene sequence: CDR1 MNHEY, CDR2 SMNVEV (reference sequence). CDR3 sequence: CASSLSLGHIYGYTF. The CDR3 DNA reads TGTGCCAGCAGTTTAAGTCTGGGACACATCTATGGCTACACCTTC.

The rearrangement joins TRBV5-1 to TRBJ1-3; D is ambiguous. Germline assignment: CDR1 SGHRS and CDR2 YFSETQ. The CDR3 is 15 amino acids. Trimming removed 0 bases from V and 2 bases from J, with 9 bases in between. The CDR3 protein is CASSLAGDPGNTIYF. The CDR3 DNA follows: TGCGCCAGCAGCTTGGCCGGGGATCCTGGAAACACCATATATTTT.

This chain joins TRBV2 and TRBJ1-4, with D perhaps matching TRBD1 (5 bases). CDR1 is SNHLY and CDR2 is FYNNEI in the germline V gene. CDR3 length: 14 amino acids. V lost 7 bases and J lost 3, with 12 bases in between. The CDR3 nucleotides read TGTGCCAGCAACCTTGGAGGGGCTAATGAAAAACTGTTTTTT. Its translation: CASNLGGANEKLFF.

This clone appeared once. The CDR3 spells CASSPTSGRINEQFF. In DNA form, the CDR3 reads TGTGCCAGCAGCCCGACTAGCGGGAGAATCAATGAGCAGTTCTTC. The chain links TRBV7-2 to TRBJ2-1, with TRBD2 matching 12 bases. J was trimmed by 6 bases and V by 5 bases; bases with no gene match: 5. The CDR3 spans 15 residues. Germline V CDR1 and CDR2: SGHTA, FQGNSA.

The V call is TRBV28, the J call TRBJ2-1, with a weak D call TRBD1 (5 bases). V was pared by 3 bases and J by 5 bases, with 11 bases between. The CDR3 has 14 amino acids. Germline CDR1 is MDHEN and CDR2 is SYDVKM. The CDR3 DNA follows: TGTGCCAGCAGTTTGGGGCAGCGACACAATGAGCAGTTCTTC. Its translation is CASSLGQRHNEQFF.

This clone was recorded only once. V is TRBV7-9 and J is TRBJ1-6, with 8 bases aligning to TRBD1. V lost 0 bases and J lost 10; bases outside the gene matches: 5. Looked up from germline, CDR1 is SEHNR and CDR2 is FQNEAQ (reference sequence). CDR3 length: 15 amino acids. The CDR3 loop is CASSLAAGGDSPLHF. The CDR3 DNA sequence: TGTGCCAGCAGCTTAGCGGCAGGGGGCGACTCACCCCTCCACTTT.

This clone has a handful of counts. The chain employs TRBV18 and TRBJ1-4; TRBD1 agrees at 12 bases. The CDR3 is 16 amino acids. V lost 3 bases to trimming and J lost 3 bases; unmatched junction nucleotides: 2. Looked up from germline, CDR1 is KGHSH and CDR2 is LQKENI. CDR3 amino acids: CASSPGTGGPNEKLFF. DNA of the CDR3: TGTGCCAGCTCACCCGGGACAGGGGGCCCTAATGAAAAACTGTTTTTT.

J is TRBJ2-2 and V is TRBV14; 8 nucleotides align to TRBD2. The CDR3 sequence is 15 residues long. Germline V gene data show CDR1 as SGHDN and CDR2 as FVKESK. V was pared by 4 bases and J by 3 bases, with 4 bases of the junction left unmatched. CDR3 coding DNA: TGTGCCAGCAGCCCGAGGGGACTAGACACCGGGGAGCTGTTTTTT. Translating gives CASSPRGLDTGELFF.

This rearrangement joins TRBV5-4 to TRBJ1-2; a weak D match, TRBD1 (6 bases). CDR3 length: 13 residues. Germline CDR1 is SGHNT and CDR2 is YYREEE (reference sequence). Trimming shortened V by 2 bases and J by 6 bases, and 11 bases separated the two germline ends. CDR3: CASSFRGADGYTF. CDR3 DNA sequence: TGTGCCAGCAGCTTCCGGGGGGCGGATGGCTACACCTTC.

V gene TRBV10-3 combines with J gene TRBJ2-3; tentative D call: TRBD1 (6 bases). This CDR3 is 14 amino acids long. CDR1 is ENHRY and CDR2 is SYGVKD in the germline V gene. The V and J ends lost 6 bases and 4 bases respectively, with 14 bases between them. CDR3 sequence reads: CAISRTGTADTQYF. The CDR3 coding sequence is TGTGCCATCAGCCGAACAGGGACCGCAGATACGCAGTATTTT.

The chain uses TRBV10-3 and TRBJ2-5; 7 positions agree with TRBD1. CDR1 is ENHRY and CDR2 is SYGVKD in the germline V gene. This CDR3 region has 16 residues. With 3 bases clipped from V and 5 bases from J, the junction kept 12 bases outside the gene matches. The chain's CDR3 is CAISDARDSPRETQYF. The CDR3 DNA reads TGTGCCATCAGTGATGCACGGGACAGCCCCAGGGAGACCCAGTACTTC.

The V call is TRBV5-1, the J call TRBJ2-5, with 9 positions matching TRBD1. Germline CDR1 and CDR2: SGHRS and YFSETQ. With V trimmed by 0 bases and J by 5 bases, 11 bases remained unmatched. This CDR3 is built from 17 residues. The CDR3 loop is CASSLVGLGQGSETQYF. The CDR3 DNA reads as TGCGCCAGCAGCTTGGTGGGTTTGGGACAGGGATCTGAGACCCAGTACTTC.

V and J are TRBV30 and TRBJ1-5; D is undetermined. Germline CDR1 and CDR2: GTSNPN and SVGIG (reference sequence). Trimming took off 2 bases at V and 2 bases at J, with 7 bases between the two ends. The CDR3 sequence is 13 residues long. The CDR3 DNA sequence: TGTGCCTGGAGTTTGGCGGGCAATCAGCCCCAGCATTTT. It yields the protein CAWSLAGNQPQHF.